The 16 T cell receptor beta chains reported below all come from one sample, sequenced in a study of T cells in Graves' hyperthyroidism and ophthalmopathy. Amplification yielded TCR beta CDR3 regions, with RNA transcripts as the source. The HTBI primer set served for first-round RT-PCR of the TCR CDR3. In TCRdb, the multiplex PCR reads were re-called with MiXCR into one record per CDR3 protein. The data contain roughly 400,000 distinct CDR3 sequences, roughly an eighth of them seen just once; the ten biggest clones take up over 25%. Sequencing was performed on blood. All receptors derive from a man aged 50 to 60 with Graves' ophthalmopathy.

This clonotype was picked up many times. This chain uses TRBV6-1 with TRBJ1-2; D is possibly TRBD1 (5 bases). Germline CDR1 MNHNS, CDR2 SASEGT. The germline V and J ends were trimmed by 7 bases and 0 bases, with 12 bases remaining between them. The CDR3 consists of 14 residues. The CDR3: CASIRDLANYGYTF. The CDR3 DNA is TGTGCCAGCATCCGGGACCTAGCTAACTATGGCTACACCTTC.

This clonotype was picked up many times. The chain employs TRBV9 and TRBJ2-5, with TRBD1 identical over 7 bases. CDR3 size: 14 residues. Germline trimming cut 3 bases from V and 3 bases from J; bases unmatched to any gene: 5. Looked up from germline, CDR1 is SGDLS and CDR2 is YYNGEE. In DNA, the CDR3 is TGTGCCAGCAGCGAGACAGGGTCTGAAGAGACCCAGTACTTC. It translates to CASSETGSEETQYF.

The chain has TRBV30 and TRBJ1-2; weak D call: TRBD1 (6 bases). CDR3 length: 11 amino acids. Per germline, CDR1 GTSNPN and CDR2 SVGIG (reference sequence). The V end lost 4 bases, the J end lost 13 bases, and 16 bases lay between the germline ends. The CDR3 coding sequence is TGTGCCTGGACCCTCGGGGGGCAGTTCACCTTC. Its protein is CAWTLGGQFTF.

Comments on this clonotype: A much larger clone lies one base from this, so it may be a read error. The rearrangement uses TRBV18 and TRBJ1-2; unclear D gene. CDR3 length equals 15 residues. CDR1 is KGHSH, CDR2 LQKENI, per germline. This chain's CDR3 is CTSSPGMGSYYGYTF. Here the CDR3 DNA reads TGTACCAGCTCACCAGGAATGGGCAGCTACTATGGCTACACCTTC.

Ten or more counts support this clonotype. This chain uses TRBV20-1 with TRBJ1-2, with TRBD1 identical over 7 bases. This CDR3 spans 12 amino acids. CDR1 DFQATT and CDR2 SNEGSKA come from the germline V gene (reference sequence). The V gene end was trimmed by 4 bases and the J gene end by 8 bases; junction bases not matched to a gene: 7. DNA of the CDR3: TGCAGTGCTAAGACCGGGACAGACGGCTACACCTTC. It codes for CSAKTGTDGYTF.

This clonotype has at least ten counts. This rearrangement joins TRBV20-1 to TRBJ2-7; no clear D gene. V lost 1 base to trimming and J lost 3 bases, with 7 bases between them. The CDR3 has 12 amino acids. Germline lookup yields CDR1 DFQATT and CDR2 SNEGSKA (reference sequence). CDR3 bases: TGCAGTGCTAGAGGACCCCGCTACGAGCAGTACTTC. It encodes CSARGPRYEQYF.

The rearrangement uses TRBV30 and TRBJ1-3, with D tentatively TRBD1 (5 bases). Germline V lookup: CDR1 GTSNPN, CDR2 SVGIG (reference sequence). Trimming took off 1 base at V and 2 bases at J, with 12 bases between the two ends. This CDR3 region has 15 residues. The DNA of the CDR3 is TGTGCCTGGAGTGCACTGCGGACAACTGGAAACACCATATATTTT. This encodes CAWSALRTTGNTIYF. Full variable domain (remainder filled in from reference TRBV30 and TRBJ1-3): SQTIHQWPATLVQPVGSPLSLECTVEGTSNPNLYWYRQAAGRGLQLLFYSVGIGQISSEVPQNLSASRPQDRQFILSSKKLLLSDSGFYLCAWSALRTTGNTIYFGEGSWLTVV.

The rearrangement links TRBV12-5 to TRBJ1-3; a possible D gene is TRBD1 (6 bases). Looked up from germline, CDR1 is LGHNT and CDR2 is FRNRAP. V was cut by 2 bases and J by 0 bases, with 20 bases left in between. CDR3 length: 19 amino acids. CDR3 amino acids: CASGLFMSGGGPSGNTIYF. The CDR3 DNA reads TGTGCTAGTGGTTTGTTTATGTCTGGAGGGGGACCCTCTGGAAACACCATATATTTT.

The V call is TRBV7-9, the J call TRBJ1-2; 8 positions match TRBD1. Germline lookup yields CDR1 SEHNR and CDR2 FQNEAQ (reference sequence). This CDR3 is built from 14 residues. V lost 5 bases, J lost 4 bases, and 6 bases stayed unmatched. The CDR3 DNA reads as TGTGCCAGCAGCCCGTATACAGGGGGCTATGGCTACACCTTC. As protein: CASSPYTGGYGYTF.

CDR3 coding DNA: TGTGCCAGCAGTGGGGGACAGGGTCTCTCTGGCTACACCTTC. Translation: CASSGGQGLSGYTF. The V call is TRBV25-1, the J call TRBJ1-2, with 9 bases matching TRBD1. Germline V gene data show CDR1 as MGHDK and CDR2 as SYGVNS. V trimming: 4 bases; J trimming: 7 bases; junction bases outside the gene matches: 7. CDR3 size: 14 residues.

This clonotype was seen a few times. The chain is built from TRBV5-4 and TRBJ2-1; D is unresolved. The CDR3 runs to 12 residues. The V and J ends lost 5 bases and 7 bases respectively, with 10 bases between them. Germline CDR1 is SGHNT and CDR2 is YYREEE (reference sequence). Written as DNA, the CDR3 is TGTGCCAGCAGGTCAGGTTATAATGAGCAGTTCTTC. This gives the protein CASRSGYNEQFF.

This clonotype was counted a few times. The chain is built from TRBV5-1 and TRBJ1-6; the D gene is possibly TRBD1 (5 bases). CDR1 is SGHRS, CDR2 YFSETQ, per germline. V was pared by 0 bases and J by 14 bases, with 12 bases between. The CDR3 is 13 amino acids. The CDR3 is CASSLETEKALHF. The CDR3 region has the DNA TGCGCCAGCAGCTTGGAGACAGAAAAGGCCCTCCACTTT.

This rearrangement joins TRBV19 to TRBJ2-1, with 11 positions matching TRBD2. Trimming removed 4 bases from V and 6 bases from J; junction bases left unmatched: 8. CDR3 length equals 16 residues. CDR1 LNHDA and CDR2 SQIVND come from the germline V gene (reference sequence). The DNA for the CDR3 is TGTGCCAGTAGTAGCGGACTAGCGGGCGCCCTCAATGAGCAGTTCTTC. As protein: CASSSGLAGALNEQFF.

This clonotype was seen repeatedly, ten times or more. CDR3 in amino acids: CASSVTGTSGILSSYEQYF. In nucleotides, the CDR3 is TGTGCCAGCAGTGTCACCGGGACTAGCGGCATCCTAAGCTCCTACGAGCAGTACTTC. This chain joins TRBV2 and TRBJ2-7, with 11 nucleotides matching TRBD2. V gave up 4 bases and J gave up 0 bases; unmatched junction bases: 14. The CDR3 has 19 residues. Germline CDR1 and CDR2: SNHLY and FYNNEI.

This clonotype was seen many times. The chain is built from TRBV27 and TRBJ1-1; D unresolved. This CDR3 is 13 amino acids long. Deletions cut 2 bases from V and 5 bases from J, with 9 bases between. Germline V gives CDR1 MNHEY, CDR2 SMNVEV (reference sequence). The CDR3 sequence: CASSLHRRTEAFF. The DNA for the CDR3 is TGTGCCAGCAGTTTACACCGGAGGACTGAAGCTTTCTTT.

This clonotype was detected ten times or more. The V call is TRBV27, the J call TRBJ2-1, with unresolved D. The CDR3 covers 17 residues. V dropped 3 bases and J dropped 6 bases, with 21 bases sitting between them. Per germline, CDR1 MNHEY and CDR2 SMNVEV (reference sequence). The DNA of the CDR3 is TGTGCCAGCAGTTTTAGCCCCGGTCTCCTATGGACCAATGAGCAGTTCTTC. This translates into CASSFSPGLLWTNEQFF.